One TCR beta chain is described in this entry. The data derive from a study of control samples from healthy donors and cancer patients. Data came from immunoSEQ multiplex PCR; TCRdb stores just in-frame clones and leaves some out. The sample holds over 100,000 clones; around 90% are singletons and the top ten take about 2.7%. Germline values: CDR1 SGHRS, CDR2 YFSETQ. V was trimmed by 1 base and J by 1 base, leaving 23 bases between them. The CDR3 contains 19 residues. The chain joins TRBV5-1 to TRBJ1-1; D might be TRBD1 (6 bases). The receptor was isolated from a man aged 35 to 55 in good health. Source material: blood. The CDR3, as DNA: TGCGCCAGCAGCTTGAGGCCCACAGGCGGGGGCGCGAAGAACACTGAAGCTTTCTTT. Encoded protein: CASSLRPTGGGAKNTEAFF.